A selection of T cell receptor beta chains follows, all from one sample in a study of T cells after yellow fever vaccination. One entry per CDR3 protein, called by TCRdb with MiXCR from the 5' RACE reads. The profile shows around 100,000 distinct CDR3 sequences, around 5.8% of them singletons. The material sequenced was CD8+ T cells sorted from PBMCs, taken 10 days after the yellow fever booster vaccination. Receptors originate from a man between 18 and 29 years old who received the YFV17D yellow fever vaccine. The CDR3 runs from the conserved cysteine through the conserved F or W. The D gene is left open where the match is weak. For some rows the clone size is stated as once, few or many, or as a class when expanded; others skip it.

v_call,clone_size,d_call,j_call,cdr3_aa,cdr3_nt
TRBV4-3,many,TRBD1,TRBJ1-2,CASSQDRGGAGYGYTF,TGCGCCAGCAGCCAAGATCGAGGGGGCGCAGGCTATGGCTACACCTTC
TRBV13,.,.,TRBJ1-6,CASSGRDADNSPLHF,TGTGCCAGCAGCGGGCGGGACGCCGATAATTCACCCCTCCACTTT
TRBV11-2,few,.,TRBJ2-4,CASSPLQGPKNIQYF,TGTGCCAGCAGCCCCCTACAGGGACCCAAAAACATTCAGTACTTC
TRBV11-3,.,.,TRBJ2-1,CASSGRDSGLDEQFF,TGTGCCAGCAGCGGCCGGGACTCGGGATTGGATGAGCAGTTCTTC
TRBV7-2,few,.,TRBJ2-7,CASSVRQTYEQYF,TGTGCCAGCAGCGTACGACAGACCTACGAGCAGTACTTC
TRBV7-9,many,.,TRBJ2-1,CAGSRGATYNEQFF,TGTGCCGGAAGCAGGGGAGCTACCTACAATGAGCAGTTCTTC
TRBV6-1,many,.,TRBJ1-6,CASSDRLGLNYNSPLHF,TGTGCCAGCAGTGACCGGTTGGGGCTGAACTATAATTCACCCCTCCACTTT
TRBV5-1,many,.,TRBJ2-7,CASSDGPQGEQYF,TGCGCCAGCAGCGACGGACCGCAGGGCGAGCAGTACTTC
TRBV5-5,.,TRBD2,TRBJ2-1,CASSVLAGGLYNEQFF,TGTGCCAGCAGTGTACTAGCGGGGGGGCTTTACAATGAGCAGTTCTTC
TRBV9,many,.,TRBJ1-6,CASSVRAGGNSPLHF,TGTGCCAGCAGCGTCCGGGCCGGGGGGAATTCACCCCTCCACTTT
TRBV6-2/TRBV6-3,.,.,TRBJ2-1,CASTPRGPNEQFF,TGTGCCAGCACCCCCAGGGGCCCCAATGAGCAGTTCTTC
TRBV6-5,many,.,TRBJ2-7,CASSLGQGGDKSYEQYF,TGTGCCAGCAGCCTCGGACAAGGGGGAGATAAGTCCTACGAGCAGTACTTC
TRBV4-1,few,TRBD2,TRBJ2-1,CASSPTSGGPKEQFF,TGCGCCAGCAGCCCGACTAGCGGGGGGCCAAAGGAGCAGTTCTTC
TRBV7-9,many,.,TRBJ2-5,CASSLPGPETQYF,TGTGCCAGCAGCCTCCCGGGTCCGGAGACCCAGTACTTC
TRBV20-1,.,.,TRBJ2-1,CSALLRGETVNEQFF,TGCAGTGCGCTTCTTCGTGGTGAGACCGTCAATGAGCAGTTCTTC
TRBV2,.,.,TRBJ1-5,CASMGRQRNQPQHF,TGTGCCAGCATGGGGAGACAGAGGAATCAGCCCCAGCATTTT
TRBV12-3/TRBV12-4,few,.,TRBJ2-1,CASSLGGSEQFF,TGTGCCAGCAGTTTAGGGGGCAGTGAGCAGTTCTTC